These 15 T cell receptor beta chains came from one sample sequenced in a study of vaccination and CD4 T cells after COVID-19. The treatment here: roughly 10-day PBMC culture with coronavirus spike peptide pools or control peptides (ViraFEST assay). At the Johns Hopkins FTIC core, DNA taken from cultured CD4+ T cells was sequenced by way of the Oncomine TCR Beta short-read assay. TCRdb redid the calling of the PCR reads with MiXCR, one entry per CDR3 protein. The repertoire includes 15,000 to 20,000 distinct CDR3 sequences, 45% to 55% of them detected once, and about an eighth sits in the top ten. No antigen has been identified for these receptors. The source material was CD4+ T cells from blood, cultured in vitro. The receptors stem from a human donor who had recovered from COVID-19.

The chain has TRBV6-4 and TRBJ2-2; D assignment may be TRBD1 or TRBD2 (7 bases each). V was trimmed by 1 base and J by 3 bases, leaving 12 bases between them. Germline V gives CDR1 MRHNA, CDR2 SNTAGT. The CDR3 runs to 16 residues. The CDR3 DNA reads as TGTGCCAGCAGTGACTACGCAGGGGGGGACACCGGGGAGCTGTTTTTT. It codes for CASSDYAGGDTGELFF.

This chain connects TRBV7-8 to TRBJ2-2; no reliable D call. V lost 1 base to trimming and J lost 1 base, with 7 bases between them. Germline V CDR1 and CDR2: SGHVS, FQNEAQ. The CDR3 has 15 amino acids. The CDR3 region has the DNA TGTGCCAGCAGCTTAGTAATGGGGAACACCGGGGAGCTGTTTTTT. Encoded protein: CASSLVMGNTGELFF. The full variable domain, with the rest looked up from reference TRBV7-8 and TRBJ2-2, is GAGVSQSPRYKVAKRGQDVALRCDPISGHVSLFWYQQALGQGPEFLTYFQNEAQLDKSGLPSDRFFAERPEGSVSTLKIQRTQQEDSAVYLCASSLVMGNTGELFFGEGSRLTVL.

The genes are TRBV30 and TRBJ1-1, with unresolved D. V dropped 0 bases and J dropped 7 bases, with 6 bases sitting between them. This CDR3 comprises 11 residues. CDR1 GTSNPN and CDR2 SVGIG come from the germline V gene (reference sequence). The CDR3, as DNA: TGTGCCTGGAGTGTACTGAATGAAGCTTTCTTT. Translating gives CAWSVLNEAFF.

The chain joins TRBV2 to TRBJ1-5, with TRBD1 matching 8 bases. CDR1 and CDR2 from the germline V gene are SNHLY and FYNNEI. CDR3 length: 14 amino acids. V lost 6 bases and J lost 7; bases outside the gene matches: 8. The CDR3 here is CASRNSGGPQPQHF. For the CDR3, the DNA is TGTGCCAGCAGGAATTCAGGGGGCCCGCAGCCCCAGCATTTT.

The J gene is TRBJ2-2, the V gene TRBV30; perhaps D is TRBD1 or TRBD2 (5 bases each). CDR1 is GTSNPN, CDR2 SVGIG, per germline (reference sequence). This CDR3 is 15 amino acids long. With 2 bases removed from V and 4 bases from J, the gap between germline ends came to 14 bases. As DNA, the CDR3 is TGTGCCTGGAGTCGACTGGCTGGGGGCACCGGGGAGCTGTTTTTT. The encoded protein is CAWSRLAGGTGELFF.

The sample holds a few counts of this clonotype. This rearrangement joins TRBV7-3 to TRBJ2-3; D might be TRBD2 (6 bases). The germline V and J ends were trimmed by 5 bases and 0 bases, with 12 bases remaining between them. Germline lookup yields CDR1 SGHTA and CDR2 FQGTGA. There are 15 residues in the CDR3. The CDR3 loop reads CASSKTRDSTDTQYF. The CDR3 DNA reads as TGTGCCAGCAGCAAGACTAGGGATAGCACAGATACGCAGTATTTT.

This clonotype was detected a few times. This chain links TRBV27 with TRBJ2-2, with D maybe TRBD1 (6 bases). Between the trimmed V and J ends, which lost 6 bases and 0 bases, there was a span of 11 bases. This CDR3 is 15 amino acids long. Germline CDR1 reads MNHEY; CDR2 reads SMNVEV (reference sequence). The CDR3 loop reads CASRWGQANTGELFF. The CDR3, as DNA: TGTGCCAGCAGGTGGGGGCAAGCGAACACCGGGGAGCTGTTTTTT.

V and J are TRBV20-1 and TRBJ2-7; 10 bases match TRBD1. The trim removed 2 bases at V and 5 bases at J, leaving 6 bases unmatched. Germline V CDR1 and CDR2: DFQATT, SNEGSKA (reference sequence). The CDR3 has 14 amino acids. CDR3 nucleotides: TGCAGTGCTAGACTGGGACAGGGGATCCACGAGCAGTACTTC. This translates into CSARLGQGIHEQYF.

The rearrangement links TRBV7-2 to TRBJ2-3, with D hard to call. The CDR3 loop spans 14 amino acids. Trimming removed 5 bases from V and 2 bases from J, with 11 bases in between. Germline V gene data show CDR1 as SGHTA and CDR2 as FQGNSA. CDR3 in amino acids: CASSLRALTDTQYF. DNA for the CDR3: TGTGCCAGCAGCCTCCGGGCTCTCACAGATACGCAGTATTTT.

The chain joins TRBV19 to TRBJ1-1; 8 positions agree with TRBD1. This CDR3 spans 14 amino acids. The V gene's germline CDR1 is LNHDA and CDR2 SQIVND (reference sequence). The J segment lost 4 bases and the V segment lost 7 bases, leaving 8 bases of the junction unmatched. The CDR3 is CASTLGQGGTEAFF. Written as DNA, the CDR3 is TGTGCCAGTACCCTCGGACAGGGCGGCACTGAAGCTTTCTTT.

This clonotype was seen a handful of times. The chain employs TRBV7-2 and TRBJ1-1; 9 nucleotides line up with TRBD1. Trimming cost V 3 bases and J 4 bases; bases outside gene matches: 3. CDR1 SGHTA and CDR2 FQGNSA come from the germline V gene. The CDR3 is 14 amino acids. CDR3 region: CASSFGTGSTEAFF. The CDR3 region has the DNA TGTGCCAGCAGCTTCGGGACAGGGAGCACTGAAGCTTTCTTT.

CDR3 region: CASKPERTARGYGYTF. In DNA form, the CDR3 reads TGTGCCAGCAAACCAGAGCGGACAGCTCGTGGCTATGGCTACACCTTC. V gene TRBV19 combines with J gene TRBJ1-2; D may be TRBD1 (6 bases). Per germline, CDR1 LNHDA and CDR2 SQIVND (reference sequence). This CDR3 has 16 amino acids. V lost 9 bases, J lost 4 bases, and 24 bases lay in between.

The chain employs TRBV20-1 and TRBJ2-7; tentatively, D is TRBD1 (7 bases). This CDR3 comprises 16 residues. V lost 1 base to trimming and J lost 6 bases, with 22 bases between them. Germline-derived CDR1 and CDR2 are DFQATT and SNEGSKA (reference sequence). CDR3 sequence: CSARVEGTDLGAEQYF. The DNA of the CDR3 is TGCAGTGCTAGAGTGGAGGGGACAGATCTAGGGGCCGAGCAGTACTTC.

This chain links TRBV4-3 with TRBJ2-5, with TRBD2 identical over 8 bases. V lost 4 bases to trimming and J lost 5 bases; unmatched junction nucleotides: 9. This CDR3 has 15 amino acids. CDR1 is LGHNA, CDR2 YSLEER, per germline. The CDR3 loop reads CASSRQRGWLETQYF. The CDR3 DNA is TGCGCCAGCAGCCGACAGCGGGGGTGGCTTGAGACCCAGTACTTC.

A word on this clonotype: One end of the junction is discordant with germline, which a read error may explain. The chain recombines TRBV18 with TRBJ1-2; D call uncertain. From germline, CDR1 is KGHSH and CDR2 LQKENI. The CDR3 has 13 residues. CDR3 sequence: CAGSPGIDYGYTF. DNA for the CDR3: TGTGCCGGCTCACCGGGGATAGACTATGGCTACACCTTC.